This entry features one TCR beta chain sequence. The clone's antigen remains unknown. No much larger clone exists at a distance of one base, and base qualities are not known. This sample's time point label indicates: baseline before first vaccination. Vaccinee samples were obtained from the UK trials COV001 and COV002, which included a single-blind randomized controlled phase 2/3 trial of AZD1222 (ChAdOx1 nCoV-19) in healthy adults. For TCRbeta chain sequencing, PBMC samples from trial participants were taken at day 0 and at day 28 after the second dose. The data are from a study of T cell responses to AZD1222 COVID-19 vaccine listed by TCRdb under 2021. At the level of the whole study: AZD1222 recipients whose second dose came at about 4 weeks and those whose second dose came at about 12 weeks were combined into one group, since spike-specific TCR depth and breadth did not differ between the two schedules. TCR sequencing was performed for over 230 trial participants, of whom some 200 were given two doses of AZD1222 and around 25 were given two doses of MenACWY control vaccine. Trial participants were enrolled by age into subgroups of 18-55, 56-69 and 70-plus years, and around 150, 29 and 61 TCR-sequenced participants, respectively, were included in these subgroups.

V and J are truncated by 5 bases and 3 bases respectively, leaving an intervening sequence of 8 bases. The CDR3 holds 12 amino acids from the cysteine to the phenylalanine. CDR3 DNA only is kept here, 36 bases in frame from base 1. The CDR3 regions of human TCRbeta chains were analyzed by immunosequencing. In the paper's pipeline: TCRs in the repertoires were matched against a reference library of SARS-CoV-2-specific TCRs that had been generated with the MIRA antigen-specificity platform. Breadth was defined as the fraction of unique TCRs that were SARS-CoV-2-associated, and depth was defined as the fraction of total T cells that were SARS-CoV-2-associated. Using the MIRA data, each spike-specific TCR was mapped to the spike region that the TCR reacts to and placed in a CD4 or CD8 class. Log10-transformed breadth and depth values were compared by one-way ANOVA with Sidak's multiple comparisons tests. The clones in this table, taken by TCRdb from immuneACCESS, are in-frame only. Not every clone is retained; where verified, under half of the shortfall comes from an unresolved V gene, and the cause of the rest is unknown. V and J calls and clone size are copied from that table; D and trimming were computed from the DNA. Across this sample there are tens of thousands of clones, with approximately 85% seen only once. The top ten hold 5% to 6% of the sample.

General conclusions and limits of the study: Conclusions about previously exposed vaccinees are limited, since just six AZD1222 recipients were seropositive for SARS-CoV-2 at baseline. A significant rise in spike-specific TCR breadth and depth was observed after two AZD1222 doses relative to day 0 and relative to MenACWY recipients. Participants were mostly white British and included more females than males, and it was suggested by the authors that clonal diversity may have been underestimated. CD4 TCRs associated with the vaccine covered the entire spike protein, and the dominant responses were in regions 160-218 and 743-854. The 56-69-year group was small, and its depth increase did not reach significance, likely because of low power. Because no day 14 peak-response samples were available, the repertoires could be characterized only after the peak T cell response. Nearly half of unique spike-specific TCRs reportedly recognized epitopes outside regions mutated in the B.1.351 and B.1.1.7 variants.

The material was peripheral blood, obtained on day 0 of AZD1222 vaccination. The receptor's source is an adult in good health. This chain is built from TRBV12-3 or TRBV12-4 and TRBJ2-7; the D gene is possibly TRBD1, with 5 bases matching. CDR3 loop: CASSQDSYEQYF. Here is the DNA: TGTGCCAGCAGTCAAGACAGCTACGAGCAGTACTTC.